This T cell receptor (beta chain) was obtained from a study of shared clonotypes between healthy human individuals. Overall study context: Donor ages ranged 18 to 49 years: a couple of women, three men. The study's findings and limits: Estimated clonotype richness was generally higher in naive than memory subsets. Lower generation probabilities were found for non-shared clonotypes than for those shared by all four donors.

As concerns this clone: Antigen unknown.

Per germline, CDR1 WNHNN and CDR2 SYGVQD (reference sequence). CDR3 size: 20 residues. Trimming left V 0 bases short and J 0 bases short, with 21 bases between. Here immunoSEQ multiplex PCR was the method, and the copy in TCRdb shows in-frame clones only, minus some. The sample includes some 2,000,000 clones, roughly 94% of them seen just once. Adult Caucasians living in Nashville, Tennessee made up all of the donors. Sequenced: naive CD4+ T cells sorted from blood. Specified subset: CD45RA+ positively selected. The V and J genes are TRBV10-1 and TRBJ1-5; D is possibly TRBD1 (5 bases). This clonotype was obtained from a man younger than 35 in good health. The CDR3 nucleotides are TGCGCCAGCAGTGAGTCGACTGCCCAGGCAGGGCCAGATAGCAATCAGCCCCAGCATTTT. Encoded protein: CASSESTAQAGPDSNQPQHF.